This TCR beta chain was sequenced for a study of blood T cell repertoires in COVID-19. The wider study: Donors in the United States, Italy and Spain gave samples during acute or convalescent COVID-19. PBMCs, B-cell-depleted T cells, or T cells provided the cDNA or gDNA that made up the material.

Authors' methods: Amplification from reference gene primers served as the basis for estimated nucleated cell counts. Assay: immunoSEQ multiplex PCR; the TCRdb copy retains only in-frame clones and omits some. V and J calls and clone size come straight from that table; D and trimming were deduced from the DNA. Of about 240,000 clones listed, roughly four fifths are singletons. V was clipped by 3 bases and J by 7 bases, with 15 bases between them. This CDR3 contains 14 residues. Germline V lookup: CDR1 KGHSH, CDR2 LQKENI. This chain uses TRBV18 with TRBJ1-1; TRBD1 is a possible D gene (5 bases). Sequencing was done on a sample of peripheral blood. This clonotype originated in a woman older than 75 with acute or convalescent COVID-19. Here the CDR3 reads CASSPFTGDLEAFF. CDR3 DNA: TGTGCCAGCTCACCTTTTACAGGAGACCTTGAAGCTTTCTTT.